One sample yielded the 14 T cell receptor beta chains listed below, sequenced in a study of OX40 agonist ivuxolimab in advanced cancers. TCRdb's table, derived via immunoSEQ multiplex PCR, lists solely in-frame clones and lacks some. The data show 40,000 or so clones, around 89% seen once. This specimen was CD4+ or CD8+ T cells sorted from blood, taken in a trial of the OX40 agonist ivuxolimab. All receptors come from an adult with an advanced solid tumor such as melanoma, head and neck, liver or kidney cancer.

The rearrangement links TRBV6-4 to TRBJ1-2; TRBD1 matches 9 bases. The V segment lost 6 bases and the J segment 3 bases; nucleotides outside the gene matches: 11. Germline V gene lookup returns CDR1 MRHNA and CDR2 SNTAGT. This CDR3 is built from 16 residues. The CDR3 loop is CASSSGTGFPHYGYTF. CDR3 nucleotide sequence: TGTGCCAGCAGCTCCGGGACAGGGTTCCCCCACTATGGCTACACCTTC.

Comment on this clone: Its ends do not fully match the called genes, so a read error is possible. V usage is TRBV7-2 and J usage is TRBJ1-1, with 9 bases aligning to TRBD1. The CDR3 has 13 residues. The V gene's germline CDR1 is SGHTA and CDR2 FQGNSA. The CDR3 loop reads CASSAGQGTNANF. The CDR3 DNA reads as TGTGCCAGCAGCGCCGGACAGGGGACGAACGCTAACTTT.

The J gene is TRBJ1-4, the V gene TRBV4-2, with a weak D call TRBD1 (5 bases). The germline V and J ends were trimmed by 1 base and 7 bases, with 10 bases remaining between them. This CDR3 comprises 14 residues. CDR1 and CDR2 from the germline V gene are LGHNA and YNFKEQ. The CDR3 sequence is CASSQGSGTEKLFF. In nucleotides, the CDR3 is TGTGCCAGCAGCCAAGGCTCAGGGACTGAAAAACTGTTTTTT.

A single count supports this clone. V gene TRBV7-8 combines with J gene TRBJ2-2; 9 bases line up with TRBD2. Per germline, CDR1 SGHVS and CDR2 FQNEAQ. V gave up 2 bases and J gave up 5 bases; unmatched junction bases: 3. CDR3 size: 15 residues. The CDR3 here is CASSLLAGGTGELFF. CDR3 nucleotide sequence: TGTGCCAGCAGCTTACTGGCGGGGGGGACCGGGGAGCTGTTTTTT.

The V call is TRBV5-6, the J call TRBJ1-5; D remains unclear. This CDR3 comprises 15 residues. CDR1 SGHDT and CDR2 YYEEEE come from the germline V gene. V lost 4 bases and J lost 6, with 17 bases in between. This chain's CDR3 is CASSQNGVQVQPQHF. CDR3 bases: TGTGCCAGCAGCCAAAACGGTGTCCAGGTTCAGCCCCAGCATTTT.

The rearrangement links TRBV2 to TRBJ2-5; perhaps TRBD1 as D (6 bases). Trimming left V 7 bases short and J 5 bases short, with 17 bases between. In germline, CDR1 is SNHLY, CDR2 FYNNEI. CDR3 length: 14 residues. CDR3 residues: CASKRAPQGETQYF. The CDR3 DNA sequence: TGTGCCAGCAAGAGGGCGCCCCAGGGGGAGACCCAGTACTTC.

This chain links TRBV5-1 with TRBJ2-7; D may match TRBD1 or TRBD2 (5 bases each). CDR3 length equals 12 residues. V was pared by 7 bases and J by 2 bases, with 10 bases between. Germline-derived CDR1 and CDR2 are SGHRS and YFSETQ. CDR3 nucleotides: TGCGCCAGCGGGACGGAACCCTACGAGCAGTACTTC. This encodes CASGTEPYEQYF.

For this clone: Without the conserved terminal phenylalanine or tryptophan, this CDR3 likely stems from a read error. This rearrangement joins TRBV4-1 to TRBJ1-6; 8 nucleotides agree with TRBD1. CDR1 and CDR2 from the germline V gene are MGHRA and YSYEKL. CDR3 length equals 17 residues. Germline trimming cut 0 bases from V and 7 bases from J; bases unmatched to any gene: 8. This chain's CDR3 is CASSQDPTGVLNSPLHL. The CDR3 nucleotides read TGCGCCAGCAGCCAAGACCCGACAGGGGTCTTGAATTCACCCCTCCACCTT.

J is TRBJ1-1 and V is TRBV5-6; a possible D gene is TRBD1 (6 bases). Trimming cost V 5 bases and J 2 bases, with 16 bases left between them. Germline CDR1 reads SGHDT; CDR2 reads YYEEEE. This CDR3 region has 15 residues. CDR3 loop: CASSQQGFYNTEAFF. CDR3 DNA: TGTGCCAGCAGTCAACAGGGTTTTTACAACACTGAAGCTTTCTTT.

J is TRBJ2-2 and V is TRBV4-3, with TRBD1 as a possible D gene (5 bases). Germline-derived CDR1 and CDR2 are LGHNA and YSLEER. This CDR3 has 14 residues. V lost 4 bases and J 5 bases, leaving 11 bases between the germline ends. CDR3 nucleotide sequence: TGCGCCAGCAGCCCCAGGGTCCAAACCGGGGAGCTGTTTTTT. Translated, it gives CASSPRVQTGELFF.

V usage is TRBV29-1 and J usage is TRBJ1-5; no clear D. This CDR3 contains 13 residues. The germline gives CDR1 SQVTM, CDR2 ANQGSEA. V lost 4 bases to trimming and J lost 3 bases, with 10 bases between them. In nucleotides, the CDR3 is TGCAGCGTTGGCGGCGCGTACAATCAGCCCCAGCATTTT. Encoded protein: CSVGGAYNQPQHF. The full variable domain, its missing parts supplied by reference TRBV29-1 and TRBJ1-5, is SAVISQKPSRDICQRGTSLTIQCQVDSQVTMMFWYRQQPGQSLTLIATANQGSEATYESGFVIDKFPISRPNLTFSTLTVSNMSPEDSSIYLCSVGGAYNQPQHFGDGTRLSIL.

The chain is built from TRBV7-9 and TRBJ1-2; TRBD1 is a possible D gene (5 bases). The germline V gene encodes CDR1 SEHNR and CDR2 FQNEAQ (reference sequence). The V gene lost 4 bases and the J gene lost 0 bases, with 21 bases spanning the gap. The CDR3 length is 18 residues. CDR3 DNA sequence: TGTGCCAGCAGCTCCTCCGGGGCCAATGATCCCACTAACTATGGCTACACCTTC. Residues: CASSSSGANDPTNYGYTF.

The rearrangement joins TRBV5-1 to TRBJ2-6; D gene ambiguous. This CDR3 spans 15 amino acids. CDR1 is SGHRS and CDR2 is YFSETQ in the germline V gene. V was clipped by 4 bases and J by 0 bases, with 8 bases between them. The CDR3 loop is CASSPQTSGANVLTF. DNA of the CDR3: TGCGCCAGCAGCCCCCAGACCTCTGGGGCCAACGTCCTGACTTTC.

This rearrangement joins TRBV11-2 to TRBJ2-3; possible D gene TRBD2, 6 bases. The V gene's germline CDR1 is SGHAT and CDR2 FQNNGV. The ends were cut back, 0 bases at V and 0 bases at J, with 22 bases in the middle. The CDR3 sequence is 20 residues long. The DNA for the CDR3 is TGTGCCAGCAGCTTAGATAAGGAGGGGCTTTGGGGAGCTAGCACAGATACGCAGTATTTT. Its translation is CASSLDKEGLWGASTDTQYF.